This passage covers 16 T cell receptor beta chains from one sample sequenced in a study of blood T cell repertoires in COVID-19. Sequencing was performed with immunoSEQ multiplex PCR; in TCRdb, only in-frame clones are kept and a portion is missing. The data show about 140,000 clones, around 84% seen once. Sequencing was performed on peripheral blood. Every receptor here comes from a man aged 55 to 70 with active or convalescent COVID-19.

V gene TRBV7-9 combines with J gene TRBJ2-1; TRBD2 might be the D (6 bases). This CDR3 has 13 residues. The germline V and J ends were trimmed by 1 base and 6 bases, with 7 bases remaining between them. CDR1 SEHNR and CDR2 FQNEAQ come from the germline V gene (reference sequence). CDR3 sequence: CASSLGGVNEQFF. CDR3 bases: TGTGCCAGCAGCTTAGGGGGGGTCAATGAGCAGTTCTTC.

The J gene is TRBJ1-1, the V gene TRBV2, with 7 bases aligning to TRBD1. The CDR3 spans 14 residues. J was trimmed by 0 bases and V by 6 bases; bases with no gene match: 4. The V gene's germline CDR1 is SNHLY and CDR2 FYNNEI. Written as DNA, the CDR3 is TGTGCCAGCAGGGCCGGGACAGTGAACACTGAAGCTTTCTTT. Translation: CASRAGTVNTEAFF.

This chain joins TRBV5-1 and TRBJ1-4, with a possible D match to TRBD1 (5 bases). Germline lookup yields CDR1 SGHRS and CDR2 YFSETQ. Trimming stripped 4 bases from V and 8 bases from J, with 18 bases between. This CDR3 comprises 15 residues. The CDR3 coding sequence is TGCGCCAGCAGCCCCCCGACGGGGGGAGAGGAAAAACTGTTTTTT. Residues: CASSPPTGGEEKLFF.

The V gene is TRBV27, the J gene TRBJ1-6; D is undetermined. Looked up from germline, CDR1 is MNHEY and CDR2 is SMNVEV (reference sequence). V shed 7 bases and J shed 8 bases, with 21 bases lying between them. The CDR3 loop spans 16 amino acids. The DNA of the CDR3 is TGTGCCAGCACCCCATTGGGGAGAGTGCCTGATTCACCCCTCCACTTT. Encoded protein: CASTPLGRVPDSPLHF.

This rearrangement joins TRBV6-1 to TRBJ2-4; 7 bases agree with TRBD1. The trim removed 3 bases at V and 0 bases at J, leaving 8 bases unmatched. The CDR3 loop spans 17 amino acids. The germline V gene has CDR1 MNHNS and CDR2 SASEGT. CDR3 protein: CASSDQSTGVAKNIQYF. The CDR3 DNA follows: TGTGCCAGCAGTGACCAATCAACAGGGGTAGCCAAAAACATTCAGTACTTC.

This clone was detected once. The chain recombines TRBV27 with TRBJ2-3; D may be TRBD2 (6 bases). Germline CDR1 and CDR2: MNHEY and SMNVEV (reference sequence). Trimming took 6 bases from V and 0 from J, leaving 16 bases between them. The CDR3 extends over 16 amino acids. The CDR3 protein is CASRRGAGISTDTQYF. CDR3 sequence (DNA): TGTGCCAGCAGACGAGGGGCGGGGATTAGCACAGATACGCAGTATTTT.

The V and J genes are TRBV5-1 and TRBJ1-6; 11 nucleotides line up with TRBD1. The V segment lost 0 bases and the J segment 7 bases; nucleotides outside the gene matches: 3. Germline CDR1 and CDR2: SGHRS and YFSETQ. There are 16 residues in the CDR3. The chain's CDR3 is CASSLGRDRGNSPLHF. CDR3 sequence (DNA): TGCGCCAGCAGCTTGGGCAGGGACAGGGGGAATTCACCCCTCCACTTT. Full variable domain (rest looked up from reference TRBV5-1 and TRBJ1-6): KAGVTQTPRYLIKTRGQQVTLSCSPISGHRSVSWYQQTPGQGLQFLFEYFSETQRNKGNFPGRFSGRQFSNSRSEMNVSTLELGDSALYLCASSLGRDRGNSPLHFGNGTRLTVT.

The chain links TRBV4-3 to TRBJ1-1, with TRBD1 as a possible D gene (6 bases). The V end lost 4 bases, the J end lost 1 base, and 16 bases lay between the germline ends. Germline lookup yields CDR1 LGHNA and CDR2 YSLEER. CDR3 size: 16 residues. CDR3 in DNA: TGCGCCAGCAGCCGCCTGACCGGGACACAGAACACTGAAGCTTTCTTT. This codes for CASSRLTGTQNTEAFF.

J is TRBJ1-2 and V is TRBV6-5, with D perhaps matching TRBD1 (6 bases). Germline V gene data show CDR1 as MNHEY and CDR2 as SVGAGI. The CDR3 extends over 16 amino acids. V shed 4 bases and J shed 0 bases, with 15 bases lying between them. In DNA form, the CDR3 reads TGTGCCAGCAGTTTTTTTAGGACAGACTCTAACTATGGCTACACCTTC. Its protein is CASSFFRTDSNYGYTF.

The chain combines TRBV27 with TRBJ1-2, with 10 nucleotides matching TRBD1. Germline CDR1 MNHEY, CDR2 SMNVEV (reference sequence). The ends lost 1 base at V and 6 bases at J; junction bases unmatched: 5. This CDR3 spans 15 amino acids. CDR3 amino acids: CASSLFRTGGDGYTF. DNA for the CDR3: TGTGCCAGCAGTTTATTCCGGACAGGGGGGGATGGCTACACCTTC.

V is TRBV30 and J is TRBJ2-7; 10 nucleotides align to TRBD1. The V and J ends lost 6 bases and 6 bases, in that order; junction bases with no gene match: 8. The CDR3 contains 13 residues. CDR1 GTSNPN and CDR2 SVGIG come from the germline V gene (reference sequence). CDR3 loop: CACNRDRGREQYF. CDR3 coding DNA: TGTGCCTGTAACCGGGACAGGGGACGCGAGCAGTACTTC.

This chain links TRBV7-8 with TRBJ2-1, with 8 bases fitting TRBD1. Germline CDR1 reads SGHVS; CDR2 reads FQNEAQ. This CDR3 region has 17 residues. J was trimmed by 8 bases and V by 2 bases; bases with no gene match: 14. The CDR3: CASSLSGVPVRGHEQFF. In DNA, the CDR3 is TGTGCCAGCAGCTTATCTGGGGTTCCGGTCAGGGGGCATGAGCAGTTCTTC.

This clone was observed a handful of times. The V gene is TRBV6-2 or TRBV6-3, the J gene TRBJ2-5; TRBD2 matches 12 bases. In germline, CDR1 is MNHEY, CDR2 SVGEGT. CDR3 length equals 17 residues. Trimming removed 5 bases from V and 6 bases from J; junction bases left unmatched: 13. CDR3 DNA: TGTGCCAGCAGTACTCCCCTACTAGCGGGAGGCGTAAAGACCCAGTACTTC. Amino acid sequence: CASSTPLLAGGVKTQYF.

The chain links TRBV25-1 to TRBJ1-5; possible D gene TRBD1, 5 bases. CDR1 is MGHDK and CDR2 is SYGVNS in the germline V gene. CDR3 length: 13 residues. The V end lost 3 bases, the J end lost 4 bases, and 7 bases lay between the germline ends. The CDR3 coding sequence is TGTGCCAGCAGTGATTCAGGGAATCAGCCCCAGCATTTT. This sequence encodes CASSDSGNQPQHF.

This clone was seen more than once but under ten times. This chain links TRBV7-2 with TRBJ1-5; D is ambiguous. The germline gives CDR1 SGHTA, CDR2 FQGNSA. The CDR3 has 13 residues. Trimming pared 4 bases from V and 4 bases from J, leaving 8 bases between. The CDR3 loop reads CASSSTENQPQHF. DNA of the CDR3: TGTGCCAGCAGCTCGACTGAGAATCAGCCCCAGCATTTT.

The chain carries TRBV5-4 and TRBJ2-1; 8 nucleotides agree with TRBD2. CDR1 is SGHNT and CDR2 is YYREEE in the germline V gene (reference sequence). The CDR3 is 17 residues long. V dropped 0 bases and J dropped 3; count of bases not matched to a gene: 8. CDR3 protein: CASSLEPGGWFYNEQFF. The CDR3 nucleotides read TGTGCCAGCAGCTTGGAACCGGGAGGGTGGTTCTACAATGAGCAGTTCTTC.